This T cell receptor (beta chain) was recorded in a study of T cell changes during pregnancy in multiple sclerosis. CDR1 and CDR2 from the germline V gene are LNHDA and SQIVND (reference sequence). After removal of 9 bases from V and 2 bases from J, the junction contained 7 bases not matched to a gene. The CDR3 sequence is 14 residues long. Assay: immunoSEQ multiplex PCR; the TCRdb copy retains only in-frame clones and omits some. In the table there are 60,000 to 70,000 clones, around 91% of which are singletons. This chain links TRBV19 with TRBJ1-1, with 9 bases identical to TRBD1. The clonotype comes from a female donor in good health, enrolled as a control in a pregnancy study. The specimen comprised peripheral blood, sampled in the third trimester of pregnancy. This chain's CDR3 is CASREQGANTEAFF. The CDR3 coding sequence is TGTGCCAGCCGAGAACAGGGGGCCAACACTGAAGCTTTCTTT.